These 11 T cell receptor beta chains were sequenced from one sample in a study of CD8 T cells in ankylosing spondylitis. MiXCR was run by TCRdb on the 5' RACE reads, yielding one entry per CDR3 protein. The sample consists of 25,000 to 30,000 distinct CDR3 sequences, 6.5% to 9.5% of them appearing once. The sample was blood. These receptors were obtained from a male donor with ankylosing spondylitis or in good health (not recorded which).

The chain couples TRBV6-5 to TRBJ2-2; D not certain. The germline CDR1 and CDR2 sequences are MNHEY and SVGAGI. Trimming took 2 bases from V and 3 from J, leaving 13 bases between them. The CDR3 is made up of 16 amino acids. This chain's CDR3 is CASSYTLTQDTGELFF. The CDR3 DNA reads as TGTGCCAGCAGTTACACCCTAACTCAAGACACCGGGGAGCTGTTTTTT.

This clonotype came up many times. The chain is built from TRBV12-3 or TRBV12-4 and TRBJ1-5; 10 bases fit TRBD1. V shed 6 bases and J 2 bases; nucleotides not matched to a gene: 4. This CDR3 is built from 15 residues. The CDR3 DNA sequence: TGTGCCAGCAGCCAGACAGGGGGCCGCAATCAGCCCCAGCATTTT. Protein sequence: CASSQTGGRNQPQHF.

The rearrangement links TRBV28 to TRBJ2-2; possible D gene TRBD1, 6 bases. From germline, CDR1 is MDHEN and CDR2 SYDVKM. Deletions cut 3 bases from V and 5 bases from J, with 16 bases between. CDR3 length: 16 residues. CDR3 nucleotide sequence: TGTGCCAGCAGTTTTGGGCCAGGGGCGAGTACCGGGGAGCTGTTTTTT. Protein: CASSFGPGASTGELFF.

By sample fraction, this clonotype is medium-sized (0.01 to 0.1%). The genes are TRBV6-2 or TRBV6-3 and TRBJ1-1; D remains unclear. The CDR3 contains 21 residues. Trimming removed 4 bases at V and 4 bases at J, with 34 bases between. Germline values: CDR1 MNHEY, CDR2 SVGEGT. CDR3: CASSSRRPLGLRGCDITEAFF. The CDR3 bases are TGTGCCAGCAGTTCTCGCCGCCCCCTAGGGTTGCGGGGATGCGATATCACTGAAGCTTTCTTT.

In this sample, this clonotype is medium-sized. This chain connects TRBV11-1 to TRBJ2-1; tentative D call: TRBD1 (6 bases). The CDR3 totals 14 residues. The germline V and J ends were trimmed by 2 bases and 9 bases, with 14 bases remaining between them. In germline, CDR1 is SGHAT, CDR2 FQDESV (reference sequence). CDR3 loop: CASSLQGGVREQFF. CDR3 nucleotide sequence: TGTGCCAGCAGCTTACAAGGGGGAGTACGTGAGCAGTTCTTC. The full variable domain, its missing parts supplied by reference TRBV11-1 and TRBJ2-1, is EAEVAQSPRYKITEKSQAVAFWCDPISGHATLYWYRQILGQGPELLVQFQDESVVDDSQLPKDRFSAERLKGVDSTLKIQPAELGDSAMYLCASSLQGGVREQFFGPGTRLTVL.

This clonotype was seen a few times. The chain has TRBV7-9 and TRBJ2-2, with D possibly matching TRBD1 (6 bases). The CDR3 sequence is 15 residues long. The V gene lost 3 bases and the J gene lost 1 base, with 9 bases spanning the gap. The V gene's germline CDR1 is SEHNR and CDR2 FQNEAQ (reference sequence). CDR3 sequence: CASSFRTVNTGELFF. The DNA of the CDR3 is TGTGCCAGCAGCTTCCGGACAGTGAACACCGGGGAGCTGTTTTTT.

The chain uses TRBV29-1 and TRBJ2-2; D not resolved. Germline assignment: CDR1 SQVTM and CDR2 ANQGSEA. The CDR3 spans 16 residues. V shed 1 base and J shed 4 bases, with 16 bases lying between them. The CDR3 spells CSVEGATHASTGELFF. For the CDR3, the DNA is TGCAGCGTTGAAGGGGCGACACACGCGAGCACCGGGGAGCTGTTTTTT.

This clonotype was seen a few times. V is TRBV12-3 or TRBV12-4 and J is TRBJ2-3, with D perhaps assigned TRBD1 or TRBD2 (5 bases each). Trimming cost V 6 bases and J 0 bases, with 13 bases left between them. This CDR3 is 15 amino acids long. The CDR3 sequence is CASSSWGSSTDTQYF. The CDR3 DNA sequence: TGTGCCAGCAGCTCCTGGGGGAGTAGCACAGATACGCAGTATTTT.

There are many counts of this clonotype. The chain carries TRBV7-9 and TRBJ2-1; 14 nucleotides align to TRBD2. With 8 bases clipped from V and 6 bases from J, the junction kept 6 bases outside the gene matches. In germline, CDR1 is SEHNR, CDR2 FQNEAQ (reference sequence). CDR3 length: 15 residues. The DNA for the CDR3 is TGTGCCAGCCAACCGGGGACTAGCGGGAGCAATGAGCAGTTCTTC. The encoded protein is CASQPGTSGSNEQFF.

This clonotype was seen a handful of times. Written as DNA, the CDR3 is TGCAGTGCTAGATCAGGACAGGGGGTTTACGAGCAGTACTTC. Its protein is CSARSGQGVYEQYF. J is TRBJ2-7 and V is TRBV20-1; 10 bases fit TRBD1. The V gene end was trimmed by 2 bases and the J gene end by 4 bases; junction bases not matched to a gene: 5. Germline-derived CDR1 and CDR2 are DFQATT and SNEGSKA (reference sequence). The CDR3 contains 14 residues.

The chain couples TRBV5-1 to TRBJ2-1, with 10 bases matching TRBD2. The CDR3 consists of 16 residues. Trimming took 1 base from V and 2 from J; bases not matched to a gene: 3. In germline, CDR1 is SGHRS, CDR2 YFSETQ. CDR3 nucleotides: TGCGCCAGCAGCTTGACCCTAGCGGGGGCCTACAATGAGCAGTTCTTC. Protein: CASSLTLAGAYNEQFF.